A selection of T cell receptor beta chains follows, all from one sample in a study of human T cells and chemical hapten exposure. TCRdb passed the RACE reads through MiXCR, listing each CDR3 protein once. The repertoire includes about 110,000 distinct CDR3 sequences, 11% of them detected once, and roughly 3.3% sits in the top ten. The starting material was whole blood, obtained in connection with sensitization to the hapten diphenylcyclopropenone (DPC). These receptors all stem from a woman in her 40s with alopecia areata. Some clones in this sample may be carry-over from other donors' samples. Both conserved end residues are part of each CDR3. The order of the fields is V gene, J gene, D gene, clone size, CDR3 protein, CDR3 DNA. The D gene is left open where the match is weak. Not every row has a clone size; where given, it reads once, few, many or a size class.

V gene: TRBV6-2/TRBV6-3
J gene: TRBJ2-7
D gene: .
clone size: few
CDR3 protein: CASSYGSDFSYEQYF
CDR3 DNA: TGTGCCAGCAGTTACGGCAGCGACTTCTCCTACGAGCAGTACTTC

V gene: TRBV4-3
J gene: TRBJ1-3
D gene: .
clone size: .
CDR3 protein: CASSQGLTKSTIYF
CDR3 DNA: TGCGCCAGCAGCCAGGGACTGACGAAGAGCACCATATATTTT

V gene: TRBV4-3
J gene: TRBJ2-1
D gene: .
clone size: .
CDR3 protein: CASSQGGVDDEQFF
CDR3 DNA: TGCGCCAGCAGCCAAGGGGGAGTGGATGATGAGCAGTTCTTC

V gene: TRBV30
J gene: TRBJ1-5
D gene: TRBD1
clone size: few
CDR3 protein: CAYQGGVGSNQPQHF
CDR3 DNA: TGTGCCTACCAGGGGGGGGTTGGTAGCAATCAGCCCCAGCATTTT

V gene: TRBV12-3/TRBV12-4
J gene: TRBJ1-2
D gene: .
clone size: many
CDR3 protein: CASSQRARGGGYTF
CDR3 DNA: TGTGCCAGCAGCCAACGGGCCCGCGGCGGTGGCTACACCTTC

V gene: TRBV4-3
J gene: TRBJ2-3
D gene: .
clone size: few
CDR3 protein: CASSQDQATDTQYF
CDR3 DNA: TGCGCCAGCAGCCAAGATCAGGCCACAGATACGCAGTATTTT

V gene: TRBV10-3
J gene: TRBJ2-7
D gene: .
clone size: few
CDR3 protein: CAISAMEGEQYF
CDR3 DNA: TGTGCCATCAGTGCGATGGAGGGCGAGCAGTACTTC

V gene: TRBV30
J gene: TRBJ2-1
D gene: .
clone size: .
CDR3 protein: CAWSHLLGTLGHNEQFF
CDR3 DNA: TGTGCCTGGAGTCACCTCCTCGGGACCCTCGGCCACAATGAGCAGTTCTTC

V gene: TRBV28
J gene: TRBJ1-1
D gene: .
clone size: .
CDR3 protein: CASSLSPLNTEAFF
CDR3 DNA: TGTGCCAGCAGTTTATCCCCCCTGAACACTGAAGCTTTCTTT

V gene: TRBV20-1
J gene: TRBJ2-1
D gene: .
clone size: .
CDR3 protein: CSALVLAGNEQFF
CDR3 DNA: TGCAGTGCTCTTGTTCTAGCTGGCAATGAGCAGTTCTTC

V gene: TRBV12-5
J gene: TRBJ2-7
D gene: .
clone size: many
CDR3 protein: CASCRDTDYEQYF
CDR3 DNA: TGTGCTAGTTGCCGGGACACCGACTACGAGCAGTACTTC

V gene: TRBV12-3/TRBV12-4
J gene: TRBJ1-4
D gene: .
clone size: many
CDR3 protein: CASSLGQLNEKLFF
CDR3 DNA: TGTGCCAGCAGTCTCGGACAGCTTAATGAAAAACTGTTTTTT

V gene: TRBV20-1
J gene: TRBJ2-3
D gene: .
clone size: many
CDR3 protein: CSARVDPTDTQYF
CDR3 DNA: TGCAGTGCTAGAGTGGACCCCACAGATACGCAGTATTTT

V gene: TRBV7-2
J gene: TRBJ2-7
D gene: TRBD2
clone size: few
CDR3 protein: CASSSLAGSGRRSYEQYF
CDR3 DNA: TGTGCCAGCAGCAGCCTGGCCGGAAGCGGGAGACGCTCCTACGAGCAGTACTTC

V gene: TRBV6-2/TRBV6-3
J gene: TRBJ1-2
D gene: TRBD1
clone size: many
CDR3 protein: CASSYLTGTDYGYTF
CDR3 DNA: TGTGCCAGCAGCTACCTGACAGGGACAGACTATGGCTACACCTTC

V gene: TRBV6-1
J gene: TRBJ2-7
D gene: .
clone size: .
CDR3 protein: CASSEGTLNEQYF
CDR3 DNA: TGTGCCAGCAGTGAAGGCACATTGAACGAGCAGTACTTC

V gene: TRBV16
J gene: TRBJ2-7
D gene: .
clone size: many
CDR3 protein: CASSRRDSGEQYF
CDR3 DNA: TGTGCCAGCAGCCGCCGGGACTCCGGCGAGCAGTACTTC

V gene: TRBV6-5
J gene: TRBJ2-6
D gene: .
clone size: .
CDR3 protein: CASRPGGSGANVLTF
CDR3 DNA: TGTGCCAGCAGACCCGGGGGTTCAGGGGCCAACGTCCTGACTTTC

V gene: TRBV6-6
J gene: TRBJ1-6
D gene: .
clone size: many
CDR3 protein: CASSYLRGTGKRSSYNSPLHF
CDR3 DNA: TGTGCCAGCAGTTATCTTCGGGGGACTGGAAAAAGGAGCTCCTATAATTCACCCCTCCACTTT

V gene: TRBV24-1
J gene: TRBJ2-7
D gene: .
clone size: few
CDR3 protein: CATSEPGIDEQYF
CDR3 DNA: TGTGCCACCAGTGAGCCAGGGATCGACGAGCAGTACTTC

V gene: TRBV2
J gene: TRBJ2-1
D gene: .
clone size: many
CDR3 protein: CASTAGKASEQFF
CDR3 DNA: TGTGCCAGCACGGCGGGGAAGGCTAGCGAGCAGTTCTTC

V gene: TRBV5-8
J gene: TRBJ2-3
D gene: TRBD1
clone size: .
CDR3 protein: CASSLVLTGTGGTDTQYF
CDR3 DNA: TGTGCCAGCAGCTTGGTCCTTACGGGGACAGGGGGGACAGATACGCAGTATTTT

V gene: TRBV10-3
J gene: TRBJ2-7
D gene: .
clone size: many
CDR3 protein: CAISTTRGNEQYF
CDR3 DNA: TGTGCCATCAGTACGACCAGGGGTAACGAGCAGTACTTC

V gene: TRBV9
J gene: TRBJ2-7
D gene: .
clone size: many
CDR3 protein: CASSVVGGEQYF
CDR3 DNA: TGTGCCAGCAGCGTAGTGGGGGGCGAGCAGTACTTC

V gene: TRBV29-1
J gene: TRBJ2-5
D gene: TRBD2
clone size: few
CDR3 protein: CSVRGGRAETQYF
CDR3 DNA: TGCAGCGTACGGGGAGGGCGTGCAGAGACCCAGTACTTC

V gene: TRBV12-3/TRBV12-4
J gene: TRBJ2-6
D gene: .
clone size: many
CDR3 protein: CATQQGTGANVLTF
CDR3 DNA: TGTGCCACCCAACAGGGTACCGGGGCCAACGTCCTGACTTTC

V gene: TRBV9
J gene: TRBJ2-2
D gene: TRBD1
clone size: .
CDR3 protein: CASSGGQGNTGELFF
CDR3 DNA: TGTGCCAGCAGCGGGGGACAGGGGAACACCGGGGAGCTGTTTTTT

V gene: TRBV6-5
J gene: TRBJ1-2
D gene: .
clone size: .
CDR3 protein: CASSERPNYGYTF
CDR3 DNA: TGTGCCAGCAGTGAAAGGCCTAACTATGGCTACACCTTC

V gene: TRBV3-1
J gene: TRBJ1-1
D gene: .
clone size: few
CDR3 protein: CASSLAGGNTEAFF
CDR3 DNA: TGTGCCAGCAGCCTAGCCGGTGGGAACACTGAAGCTTTCTTT

V gene: TRBV6-2/TRBV6-3
J gene: TRBJ2-1
D gene: TRBD2
clone size: many
CDR3 protein: CASSYSPGGPPNEQFF
CDR3 DNA: TGTGCCAGCAGTTACTCGCCGGGGGGGCCCCCGAATGAGCAGTTCTTC

V gene: TRBV4-3
J gene: TRBJ2-7
D gene: TRBD1
clone size: many
CDR3 protein: CASSQAAGTGTYEQYF
CDR3 DNA: TGCGCCAGCAGCCAAGCCGCGGGGACAGGGACCTACGAGCAGTACTTC

V gene: TRBV7-8
J gene: TRBJ2-3
D gene: TRBD2
clone size: few
CDR3 protein: CASSSRLAGGPTTTDTQYF
CDR3 DNA: TGTGCCAGCAGCTCCCGACTAGCGGGAGGGCCGACTACCACAGATACGCAGTATTTT

V gene: TRBV10-3
J gene: TRBJ2-3
D gene: TRBD1
clone size: .
CDR3 protein: CAISVGQVTDTQYF
CDR3 DNA: TGTGCCATCAGTGTGGGACAGGTGACAGATACGCAGTATTTT

V gene: TRBV28
J gene: TRBJ2-7
D gene: .
clone size: .
CDR3 protein: CASSRDWAYEQYF
CDR3 DNA: TGTGCCAGCAGCCGCGACTGGGCCTACGAGCAGTACTTC

V gene: TRBV27
J gene: TRBJ2-7
D gene: .
clone size: few
CDR3 protein: CASSLLRDPREQYF
CDR3 DNA: TGTGCCAGCAGTTTACTTCGGGACCCTAGGGAGCAGTACTTC

V gene: TRBV6-5
J gene: TRBJ2-2
D gene: TRBD1
clone size: .
CDR3 protein: CASRSGTGTFGELFF
CDR3 DNA: TGTGCCAGCAGATCCGGGACAGGGACGTTCGGGGAGCTGTTTTTT

V gene: TRBV12-3/TRBV12-4
J gene: TRBJ1-1
D gene: TRBD1
clone size: .
CDR3 protein: CASSLGTWTGGVSLDTEAFF
CDR3 DNA: TGTGCCAGCAGTTTGGGAACGTGGACAGGGGGCGTTTCACTCGACACTGAAGCTTTCTTT

V gene: TRBV25-1
J gene: TRBJ2-1
D gene: .
clone size: many
CDR3 protein: CASSEYFDEQFF
CDR3 DNA: TGTGCCAGCAGTGAATATTTCGATGAGCAGTTCTTC

V gene: TRBV6-1
J gene: TRBJ1-1
D gene: TRBD1
clone size: .
CDR3 protein: CASSGRQGDTEVFF
CDR3 DNA: TGTGCCAGCAGTGGGAGACAGGGGGACACTGAAGTTTTCTTT